The rows below give T cell receptor beta chains drawn from one sample of a study of blood T cell repertoires in COVID-19. TCRdb keeps only in-frame clones here, not all; method: immunoSEQ multiplex PCR. The sample yields fewer than 300,000 clones, 75% to 90% seen once. Source material: peripheral blood. All receptors derive from a woman aged 40 to 50 who had recovered from COVID-19. CDR3s include the opening cysteine and the closing phenylalanine or tryptophan. A D gene is named only where the DNA matches it firmly. A row's size may be missing; if present it is once, few, many or a size class.

CDR3 length: 15
clone size: .
V gene: TRBV21-1
D gene: .
J gene: TRBJ2-7
CDR3 DNA: TGTGCCAGCACCTCGGACAGGGTCTTTTCCTACGAGCAGTACTTC
CDR3 protein: CASTSDRVFSYEQYF

CDR3 length: 16
clone size: .
V gene: TRBV23-1
D gene: TRBD1
J gene: TRBJ1-3
CDR3 DNA: TGCGCCAGCAGCCCCGGGACAGAATACTCTGGAAACACCATATATTTT
CDR3 protein: CASSPGTEYSGNTIYF

CDR3 length: 13
clone size: .
V gene: TRBV29-1
D gene: .
J gene: TRBJ1-1
CDR3 DNA: TGCAGCGTCCAAGGACAGTTTAACACTGAAGCTTTCTTT
CDR3 protein: CSVQGQFNTEAFF

CDR3 length: 16
clone size: .
V gene: TRBV9
D gene: .
J gene: TRBJ1-6
CDR3 DNA: TGTGCCAGCAGCTCAGTGGGAGCAGTCTATAATTCACCCCTCCACTTT
CDR3 protein: CASSSVGAVYNSPLHF

CDR3 length: 14
clone size: .
V gene: TRBV5-1
D gene: TRBD1
J gene: TRBJ2-7
CDR3 DNA: TGCGCCAGCAGCCTCGGACAGGGGGGGTACGAGCAGTACTTC
CDR3 protein: CASSLGQGGYEQYF

CDR3 length: 17
clone size: .
V gene: TRBV15
D gene: TRBD1
J gene: TRBJ1-3
CDR3 DNA: TGTGCCACCAGCGGTCCCACAGGGGACAGCTCTGGAAACACCATATATTTT
CDR3 protein: CATSGPTGDSSGNTIYF

CDR3 length: 17
clone size: .
V gene: TRBV4-3
D gene: TRBD2
J gene: TRBJ2-3
CDR3 DNA: TGCGCCAGCAGCCACCAAGCACTAGCGGAGATTACAGATACGCAGTATTTT
CDR3 protein: CASSHQALAEITDTQYF

CDR3 length: 14
clone size: .
V gene: TRBV19
D gene: TRBD1
J gene: TRBJ1-2
CDR3 DNA: TGTGCCAGTAAAGCCTTAGGGACAGAATATGGCTACACCTTC
CDR3 protein: CASKALGTEYGYTF

CDR3 length: 16
clone size: few
V gene: TRBV25-1
D gene: TRBD1
J gene: TRBJ1-3
CDR3 DNA: TGTGCCAGCAGTGGTAACAGGGGTCAAGGTGGAAACACCATATATTTT
CDR3 protein: CASSGNRGQGGNTIYF

CDR3 length: 14
clone size: .
V gene: TRBV11-2
D gene: .
J gene: TRBJ1-3
CDR3 DNA: TGTGCCAGTACGACAGACCCTTCTGGAAACACCATATATTTT
CDR3 protein: CASTTDPSGNTIYF

CDR3 length: 15
clone size: .
V gene: TRBV27
D gene: .
J gene: TRBJ1-2
CDR3 DNA: TGTGCCAGCAGTTTATCGCCGGACAGACCCTATGGCTACACCTTC
CDR3 protein: CASSLSPDRPYGYTF

CDR3 length: 15
clone size: .
V gene: TRBV27
D gene: .
J gene: TRBJ1-1
CDR3 DNA: TGTGCCAGCAGTCCCTACCTAACCGATAACACTGAAGCTTTCTTT
CDR3 protein: CASSPYLTDNTEAFF

CDR3 length: 15
clone size: .
V gene: TRBV5-1
D gene: TRBD2
J gene: TRBJ2-4
CDR3 DNA: TGCGCCAGTAGCTCCGGGACTAGCGTTGGGAACATTCAGTACTTC
CDR3 protein: CASSSGTSVGNIQYF

CDR3 length: 16
clone size: .
V gene: TRBV11-2
D gene: TRBD1
J gene: TRBJ1-4
CDR3 DNA: TGTGCCAGCAGCTTAGAGGACAGGGGGAAAAATGAAAAACTGTTTTTT
CDR3 protein: CASSLEDRGKNEKLFF

CDR3 length: 15
clone size: .
V gene: TRBV2
D gene: TRBD1
J gene: TRBJ2-2
CDR3 DNA: TGTGCCAGCAGGGGGGACAGGGGCTACACCGGGGAGCTGTTTTTT
CDR3 protein: CASRGDRGYTGELFF

CDR3 length: 13
clone size: .
V gene: TRBV9
D gene: TRBD1
J gene: TRBJ1-2
CDR3 DNA: TGTGCCAGCAGCCCGACAGGGGCGGGGGGCTACACCTTC
CDR3 protein: CASSPTGAGGYTF

CDR3 length: 15
clone size: .
V gene: TRBV5-1
D gene: TRBD1
J gene: TRBJ1-5
CDR3 DNA: TGCGCCAGCAGTGTCCGGGACAGGAGCAATCAGCCCCAGCATTTT
CDR3 protein: CASSVRDRSNQPQHF

CDR3 length: 15
clone size: .
V gene: TRBV5-5
D gene: .
J gene: TRBJ1-1
CDR3 DNA: TGTGCCAGCACTAGGGTTGGACTGACTAACACTGAAGCTTTCTTT
CDR3 protein: CASTRVGLTNTEAFF

CDR3 length: 16
clone size: .
V gene: TRBV7-6
D gene: .
J gene: TRBJ2-5
CDR3 DNA: TGTGCCAGCAGCTTAAAGGGGGGGCGACCTCAAGAGACCCAGTACTTC
CDR3 protein: CASSLKGGRPQETQYF

CDR3 length: 17
clone size: .
V gene: TRBV7-9
D gene: .
J gene: TRBJ1-3
CDR3 DNA: TGTGCCAGCAGCTTAGAGGAGAAACTCGGCTCTGGAAACACCATATATTTT
CDR3 protein: CASSLEEKLGSGNTIYF

CDR3 length: 16
clone size: .
V gene: TRBV4-3
D gene: .
J gene: TRBJ1-3
CDR3 DNA: TGCGCCAGCAGCCAAGATTGGGGGGTACGTGGAAACACCATATATTTT
CDR3 protein: CASSQDWGVRGNTIYF

CDR3 length: 15
clone size: .
V gene: TRBV28
D gene: TRBD2
J gene: TRBJ2-5
CDR3 DNA: TGTGCCAGCAGGCGGAGCGGGGGAAGGAGGGAGACCCAGTACTTC
CDR3 protein: CASRRSGGRRETQYF

CDR3 length: 13
clone size: .
V gene: TRBV12-3/TRBV12-4
D gene: .
J gene: TRBJ2-3
CDR3 DNA: TGTGCCAGCAGTTTAGGGACAGCAGATACGCAGTATTTT
CDR3 protein: CASSLGTADTQYF

CDR3 length: 13
clone size: .
V gene: TRBV29-1
D gene: .
J gene: TRBJ1-1
CDR3 DNA: TGCAGCGTTACCGAAGGGAGGGGGGATGAAGCTTTCTTT
CDR3 protein: CSVTEGRGDEAFF

CDR3 length: 13
clone size: .
V gene: TRBV30
D gene: TRBD1
J gene: TRBJ1-2
CDR3 DNA: TGTGCCTGGAGTGTAGCGGCAGGGGGTGGCTACACCTTC
CDR3 protein: CAWSVAAGGGYTF